Below, 10 T cell receptor beta chains from the same sample are listed, as sequenced in a study of human T cells and chemical hapten exposure. TCRdb reprocessed the RACE reads with MiXCR, giving one entry per CDR3 protein. The sample yields roughly 71,000 distinct CDR3 sequences, approximately 6.5% seen once. The sample's time point: healthy volunteer bleed at 6 weeks. Before extraction, the whole blood was not fractionated, and total RNA was taken from it. Sample: whole blood. Receptor source: a female donor in good health. Some clones in this sample may be carry-over from other donors' samples.

The table lists this clonotype with many counts. The rearrangement uses TRBV24-1 and TRBJ2-3, with a weak D call TRBD1 (5 bases). Per the germline V gene, CDR1 is KGHDR and CDR2 is SFDVKD. The CDR3 length is 13 residues. Trimming pared 9 bases from V and 0 bases from J, leaving 9 bases between. The CDR3 spells CATATESTDTQYF. CDR3 DNA: TGTGCCACCGCGACAGAGAGCACAGATACGCAGTATTTT.

The chain has TRBV6-6 and TRBJ1-5; D perhaps matches TRBD1 (5 bases). Between the trimmed V and J ends, which lost 5 bases and 0 bases, there was a span of 17 bases. The CDR3 contains 17 residues. Germline CDR1 and CDR2: MNHNY and SVGAGI (reference sequence). The CDR3 spells CASSDQRQFHSNQPQHF. Written as DNA, the CDR3 is TGTGCCAGCAGTGACCAGAGACAGTTCCATAGCAATCAGCCCCAGCATTTT.

This clonotype was seen many times. The gene calls are TRBV28 and TRBJ2-3, with TRBD2 as a possible D gene (6 bases). Germline CDR1 MDHEN, CDR2 SYDVKM. The CDR3 totals 18 residues. Trimming took 2 bases from V and 0 from J, leaving 18 bases between them. The CDR3 loop reads CASSLSSGLPLSTDTQYF. The CDR3 coding sequence is TGTGCCAGCAGTTTAAGTAGCGGCCTCCCCCTCAGCACAGATACGCAGTATTTT.

This clonotype was picked up a small number of times. The chain joins TRBV29-1 to TRBJ2-2, with D possibly TRBD2 on 6 matching bases. The CDR3 length is 14 residues. Germline V gene sequence: CDR1 SQVTM, CDR2 ANQGSEA. V was pared by 3 bases and J by 1 base, with 9 bases between. CDR3: CSVERDWNTGELFF. DNA of the CDR3: TGCAGCGTTGAGAGGGACTGGAACACCGGGGAGCTGTTTTTT.

The chain uses TRBV20-1 and TRBJ2-3; D unresolved. V shed 4 bases and J shed 0 bases, with 2 bases lying between them. CDR1 is DFQATT, CDR2 SNEGSKA, per germline (reference sequence). CDR3 length: 11 amino acids. Here the CDR3 DNA reads TGCAGTGCTACCAGCACAGATACGCAGTATTTT. It is translated as CSATSTDTQYF.

This clonotype was recorded many times. The rearrangement joins TRBV27 to TRBJ1-6, with D unclear. The germline V and J ends were trimmed by 1 base and 7 bases, with 8 bases remaining between them. The germline gives CDR1 MNHEY, CDR2 SMNVEV (reference sequence). The CDR3 contains 14 residues. DNA for the CDR3: TGTGCCAGCAGTTTATATCGGGGAAATTCACCCCTCCACTTT. Translating it yields CASSLYRGNSPLHF.

This clonotype was counted only a few times. The chain has TRBV19 and TRBJ2-6; TRBD1 matches at 10 bases. With 2 bases clipped from V and 1 base from J, the junction kept 5 bases outside the gene matches. CDR3 size: 18 residues. CDR1 and CDR2 from the germline V gene are LNHDA and SQIVND (reference sequence). This CDR3 reads CASSIWGQGRSGANVLTF. The DNA of the CDR3 is TGTGCCAGTAGTATATGGGGACAGGGGAGGTCTGGGGCCAACGTCCTGACTTTC.

This chain uses TRBV7-8 with TRBJ2-7; D is ambiguous. V lost 2 bases, J lost 3 bases, and 5 bases lay in between. This CDR3 is built from 12 residues. Looked up from germline, CDR1 is SGHVS and CDR2 is FQNEAQ. The CDR3 coding sequence is TGTGCCAGCAGCTTAACAGACTACGAGCAGTACTTC. It yields the protein CASSLTDYEQYF.

This chain connects TRBV29-1 to TRBJ2-3; 11 nucleotides agree with TRBD2. CDR1 is SQVTM and CDR2 is ANQGSEA in the germline V gene. Trimming removed 6 bases from V and 0 bases from J; junction bases left unmatched: 8. This CDR3 contains 16 residues. CDR3 sequence reads: CSVRGTSGPSTDTQYF. CDR3 in DNA: TGCAGCGTCCGAGGGACTAGCGGTCCTAGCACAGATACGCAGTATTTT.

This clonotype was seen at least ten times. This rearrangement joins TRBV28 to TRBJ2-5; TRBD1 agrees at 11 bases. The V gene end was trimmed by 6 bases and the J gene end by 3 bases; junction bases not matched to a gene: 6. This CDR3 contains 15 residues. Per germline, CDR1 MDHEN and CDR2 SYDVKM. The CDR3: CASRDRGREEETQYF. DNA of the CDR3: TGTGCCAGCAGGGACAGGGGGCGGGAGGAAGAGACCCAGTACTTC.